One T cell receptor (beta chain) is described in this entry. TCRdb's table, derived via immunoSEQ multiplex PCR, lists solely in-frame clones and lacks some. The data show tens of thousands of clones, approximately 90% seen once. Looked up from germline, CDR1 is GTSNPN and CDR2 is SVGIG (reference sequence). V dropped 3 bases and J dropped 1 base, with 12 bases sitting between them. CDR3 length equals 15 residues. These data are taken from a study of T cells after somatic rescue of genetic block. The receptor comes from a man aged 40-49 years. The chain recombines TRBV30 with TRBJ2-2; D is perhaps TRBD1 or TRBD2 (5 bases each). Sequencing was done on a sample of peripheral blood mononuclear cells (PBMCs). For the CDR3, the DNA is TGTGCCTGGAGGTACGGGGCCTTGAACACCGGGGAGCTGTTTTTT. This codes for CAWRYGALNTGELFF.